The next 16 T cell receptor beta chains were all read from a single sample in a study of shared clonotypes between healthy human individuals. Assay: immunoSEQ multiplex PCR; the TCRdb copy retains only in-frame clones and omits some. This sample yields over 1.4 million clones, of which roughly 95% are seen a single time; roughly 1.2% belongs to the top ten. Sequencing was done on a sample of naive CD4+ T cells sorted from blood. Subset here: CD45RA+ positively selected. The receptors shown here come from a man between 25 and 39 years old in good health.

The rearrangement joins TRBV6-5 to TRBJ2-3; no clear D gene. The CDR3 covers 14 residues. V dropped 5 bases and J dropped 1 base, with 10 bases sitting between them. Germline V gives CDR1 MNHEY, CDR2 SVGAGI. The CDR3 spells CASSSLIRTDTQYF. The CDR3 nucleotides are TGTGCCAGCAGTAGCTTAATTCGCACAGATACGCAGTATTTT.

The rearrangement links TRBV5-4 to TRBJ1-4; no definite D call. Germline V gives CDR1 SGHNT, CDR2 YYREEE (reference sequence). The CDR3 contains 14 residues. Trimming took off 4 bases at V and 0 bases at J, with 7 bases between the two ends. The DNA of the CDR3 is TGTGCCAGCAGCAGAGATGCAACTAATGAAAAACTGTTTTTT. This gives the protein CASSRDATNEKLFF.

The chain employs TRBV5-1 and TRBJ2-7; no definite D call. V was pared by 4 bases and J by 5 bases, with 16 bases between. Per the germline V gene, CDR1 is SGHRS and CDR2 is YFSETQ. The CDR3 is made up of 14 amino acids. The CDR3 region is CASSPTTTHHEQYF. CDR3 nucleotides: TGCGCCAGCAGCCCTACGACGACGCATCACGAGCAGTACTTC.

The chain couples TRBV6-6 to TRBJ1-5, with 9 nucleotides matching TRBD1. The CDR3 runs 14 residues. Trimming took 4 bases from V and 3 from J; bases not matched to a gene: 1. Germline V gene data show CDR1 as MNHNY and CDR2 as SVGAGI (reference sequence). The CDR3 sequence: CASSWTGVNQPQHF. DNA of the CDR3: TGTGCCAGCAGTTGGACAGGGGTCAATCAGCCCCAGCATTTT.

The chain carries TRBV5-5 and TRBJ2-2; 8 bases map to TRBD1. The CDR3 has 17 residues. The ends lost 4 bases at V and 1 base at J; junction bases unmatched: 9. Germline CDR1 is SGHKS and CDR2 is YYEKEE (reference sequence). CDR3 in DNA: TGTGCCAGCAGCAAAGGGGCCGGGACAGGGAACACCGGGGAGCTGTTTTTT. This sequence encodes CASSKGAGTGNTGELFF.

This clone showed up just once. This rearrangement joins TRBV5-5 to TRBJ2-7; weak D call: TRBD2 (6 bases). Trimming cost V 0 bases and J 6 bases, with 25 bases left between them. The CDR3 loop spans 18 amino acids. The germline V gene has CDR1 SGHKS and CDR2 YYEKEE (reference sequence). CDR3 DNA: TGTGCCAGCAGCTTGGTAGGTGGGTCGGCGGGAAGAGCTTCCGAGCAGTACTTC. Protein: CASSLVGGSAGRASEQYF.

For the CDR3, the DNA is TGTGCCAGCAGTGAACAGTTGGACACAGATACGCAGTATTTT. It is translated as CASSEQLDTDTQYF. The chain couples TRBV6-1 to TRBJ2-3; D remains unclear. The V end lost 2 bases, the J end lost 2 bases, and 8 bases lay between the germline ends. In germline, CDR1 is MNHNS, CDR2 SASEGT. The CDR3 covers 14 residues.

As concerns this clone: One end of the junction does not line up with germline, which may come from a read error. The genes are TRBV5-1 and TRBJ2-7; TRBD2 is a possible D gene (6 bases). The CDR3 length is 12 residues. Looked up from germline, CDR1 is SGHRS and CDR2 is YFSETQ. The CDR3 region is CASRLEGPEQYF. CDR3 in DNA: TGCGCCAGCAGATTGGAGGGACCCGAGCAGTACTTC. Based on the CDR3 plus reference TRBV5-1 and TRBJ2-7, the full variable domain is KAGVTQTPRYLIKTRGQQVTLSCSPISGHRSVSWYQQTPGQGLQFLFEYFSETQRNKGNFPGRFSGRQFSNSRSEMNVSTLELGDSALYLCASRLEGPEQYFGPGTRLTVT.

The genes are TRBV29-1 and TRBJ1-3; D possibly corresponds to TRBD1 (5 bases). The CDR3 contains 16 residues. Germline V CDR1 and CDR2: SQVTM, ANQGSEA. Trimming cost V 0 bases and J 1 base, with 13 bases left between them. CDR3 coding DNA: TGCAGCGTTGAAGATGGGGGGGGATTTTCTGGAAACACCATATATTTT. It is translated as CSVEDGGGFSGNTIYF.

With respect to this clone: The same CDR3 is also encoded by other DNA sequences in this sample. The chain couples TRBV5-4 to TRBJ2-3; 8 positions agree with TRBD2. With 2 bases clipped from V and 1 base from J, the junction kept 3 bases outside the gene matches. Germline loops: CDR1 SGHNT, CDR2 YYREEE (reference sequence). The CDR3 contains 15 residues. The CDR3: CASSFPAGGTDTQYF. The CDR3 DNA is TGTGCCAGCAGCTTTCCAGCGGGGGGCACAGATACGCAGTATTTT.

This chain connects TRBV6-1 to TRBJ1-2; TRBD1 matches 9 bases. From germline, CDR1 is MNHNS and CDR2 SASEGT. After removal of 4 bases from V and 8 bases from J, the junction contained 5 bases not matched to a gene. The length of the CDR3 is 13 residues. CDR3 in amino acids: CASSAGQGYGYTF. The CDR3 region has the DNA TGTGCCAGCAGTGCGGGACAGGGTTACGGCTACACCTTC.

The V gene is TRBV9, the J gene TRBJ2-1; D remains ambiguous. The CDR3 is made up of 15 amino acids. Germline V gene lookup returns CDR1 SGDLS and CDR2 YYNGEE. The V gene lost 3 bases and the J gene lost 0 bases, with 10 bases spanning the gap. The CDR3 nucleotides read TGTGCCAGCAGCGAGACGACCAACTCCTACAATGAGCAGTTCTTC. Translated, it gives CASSETTNSYNEQFF.

This rearrangement joins TRBV29-1 to TRBJ1-1; the match to TRBD1 covers 7 bases. V gave up 8 bases and J gave up 3 bases; unmatched junction bases: 3. The CDR3 has 11 amino acids. Per the germline V gene, CDR1 is SQVTM and CDR2 is ANQGSEA. The CDR3 nucleotides read TGCAGCACGGGGACAGACACTGAAGCTTTCTTT. Translation gives CSTGTDTEAFF.

The V gene is TRBV29-1, the J gene TRBJ2-7, with 8 bases matching TRBD2. The CDR3 consists of 12 residues. V dropped 5 bases and J dropped 3; count of bases not matched to a gene: 3. Germline values: CDR1 SQVTM, CDR2 ANQGSEA. The CDR3 spells CSVRLAGYEQYF. CDR3 coding DNA: TGCAGCGTTCGGCTAGCGGGCTACGAGCAGTACTTC.

The chain employs TRBV7-6 and TRBJ2-2; TRBD1 agrees at 7 bases. CDR3 size: 13 residues. Germline V lookup: CDR1 SGHVS, CDR2 FNYEAQ. Trimming took 3 bases from V and 16 from J; bases not matched to a gene: 11. CDR3 bases: TGTGCCAGCAGCTTGGGGGACAGTCACCGTCGGTTTTTT. Amino acids: CASSLGDSHRRFF.

For the CDR3, the DNA is TGCGCCAGCAGCCAGGCCCCCCGAGGGCCGGGAAACATTCAGTACTTC. Protein product: CASSQAPRGPGNIQYF. The chain employs TRBV4-3 and TRBJ2-4, with TRBD2 as a possible D gene (5 bases). V was shortened by 3 bases and J by 6 bases, with 18 bases between the two germline ends. The length of the CDR3 is 16 residues. CDR1 and CDR2 (germline): LGHNA, YSLEER.